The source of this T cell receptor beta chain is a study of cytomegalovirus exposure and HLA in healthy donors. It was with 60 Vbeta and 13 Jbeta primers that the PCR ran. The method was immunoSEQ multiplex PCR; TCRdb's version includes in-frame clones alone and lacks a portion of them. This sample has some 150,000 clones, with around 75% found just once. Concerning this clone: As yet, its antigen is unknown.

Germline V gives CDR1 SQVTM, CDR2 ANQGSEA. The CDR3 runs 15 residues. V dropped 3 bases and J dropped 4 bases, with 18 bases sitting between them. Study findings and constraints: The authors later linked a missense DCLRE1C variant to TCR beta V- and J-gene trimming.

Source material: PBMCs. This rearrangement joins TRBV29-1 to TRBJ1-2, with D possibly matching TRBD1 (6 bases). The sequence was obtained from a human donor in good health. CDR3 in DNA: TGCAGCGTTGAGAACCCAGGGGCGGAAATCTATGGCTACACCTTC. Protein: CSVENPGAEIYGYTF.